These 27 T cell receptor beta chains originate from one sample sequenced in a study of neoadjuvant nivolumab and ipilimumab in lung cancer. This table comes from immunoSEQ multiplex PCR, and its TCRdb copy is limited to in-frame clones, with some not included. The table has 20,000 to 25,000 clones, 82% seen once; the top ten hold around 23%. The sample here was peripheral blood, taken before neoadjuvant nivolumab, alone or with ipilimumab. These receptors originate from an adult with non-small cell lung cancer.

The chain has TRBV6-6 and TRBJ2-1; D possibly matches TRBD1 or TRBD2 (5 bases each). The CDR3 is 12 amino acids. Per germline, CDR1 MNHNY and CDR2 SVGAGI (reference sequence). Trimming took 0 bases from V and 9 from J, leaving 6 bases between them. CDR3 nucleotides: TGTGCCAGCAGTTACTCGAGGGGTGAGCAGTTCTTC. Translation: CASSYSRGEQFF.

This chain's CDR3 is CATSRASGPLQETQYF. The CDR3 DNA reads as TGTGCCACCAGCAGAGCTTCGGGGCCCCTCCAAGAGACCCAGTACTTC. The chain joins TRBV15 to TRBJ2-5; the D gene could be TRBD1 or TRBD2 (5 bases each). The germline gives CDR1 LNHNV, CDR2 YYDKDF (reference sequence). The CDR3 is 16 residues long. Between the trimmed V and J ends, which lost 1 base and 1 base, there was a span of 13 bases.

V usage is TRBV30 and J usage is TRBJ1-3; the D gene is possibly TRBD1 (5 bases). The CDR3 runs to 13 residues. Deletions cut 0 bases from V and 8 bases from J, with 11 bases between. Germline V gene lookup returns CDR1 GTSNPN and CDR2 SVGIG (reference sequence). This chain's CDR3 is CAWSVKGMDTIYF. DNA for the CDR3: TGTGCCTGGAGTGTGAAGGGGATGGACACCATATATTTT.

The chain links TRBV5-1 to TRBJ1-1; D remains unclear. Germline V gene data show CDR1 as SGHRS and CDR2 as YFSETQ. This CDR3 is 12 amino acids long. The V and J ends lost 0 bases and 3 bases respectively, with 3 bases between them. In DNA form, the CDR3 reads TGCGCCAGCAGCTTGGATCACACTGAAGCTTTCTTT. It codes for CASSLDHTEAFF.

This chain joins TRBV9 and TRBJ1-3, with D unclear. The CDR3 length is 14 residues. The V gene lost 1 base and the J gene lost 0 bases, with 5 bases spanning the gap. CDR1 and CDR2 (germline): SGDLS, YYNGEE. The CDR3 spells CASSVISSGNTIYF. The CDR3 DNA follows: TGTGCCAGCAGCGTAATCAGCTCTGGAAACACCATATATTTT. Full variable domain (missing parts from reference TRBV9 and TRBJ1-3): DSGVTQTPKHLITATGQRVTLRCSPRSGDLSVYWYQQSLDQGLQFLIQYYNGEERAKGNILERFSAQQFPDLHSELNLSSLELGDSALYFCASSVISSGNTIYFGEGSWLTVV.

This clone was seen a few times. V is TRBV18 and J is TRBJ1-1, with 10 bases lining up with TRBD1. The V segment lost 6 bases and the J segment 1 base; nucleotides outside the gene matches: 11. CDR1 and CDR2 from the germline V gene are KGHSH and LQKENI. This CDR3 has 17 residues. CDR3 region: CASSPRQGAMGNTEAFF. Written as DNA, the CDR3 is TGTGCCAGCTCTCCCCGACAGGGGGCAATGGGGAACACTGAAGCTTTCTTT.

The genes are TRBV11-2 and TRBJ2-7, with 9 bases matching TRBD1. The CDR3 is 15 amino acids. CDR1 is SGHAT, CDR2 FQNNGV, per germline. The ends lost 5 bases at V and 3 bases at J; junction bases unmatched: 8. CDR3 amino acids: CASSLRTGAIYEQYF. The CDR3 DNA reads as TGTGCCAGCAGCCTTAGGACAGGGGCGATCTACGAGCAGTACTTC.

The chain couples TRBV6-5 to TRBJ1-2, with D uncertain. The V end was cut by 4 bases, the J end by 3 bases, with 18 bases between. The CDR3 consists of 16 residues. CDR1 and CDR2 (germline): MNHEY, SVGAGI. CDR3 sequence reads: CASSWTAVGKDYGYTF. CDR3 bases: TGTGCCAGCAGTTGGACCGCAGTGGGGAAGGACTATGGCTACACCTTC.

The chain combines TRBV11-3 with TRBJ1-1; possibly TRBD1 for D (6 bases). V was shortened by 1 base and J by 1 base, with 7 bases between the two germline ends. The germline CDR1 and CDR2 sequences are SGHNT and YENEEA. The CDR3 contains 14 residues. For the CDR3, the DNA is TGTGCCAGCAGCTTAGCGGGACAGAACACTGAAGCTTTCTTT. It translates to CASSLAGQNTEAFF.

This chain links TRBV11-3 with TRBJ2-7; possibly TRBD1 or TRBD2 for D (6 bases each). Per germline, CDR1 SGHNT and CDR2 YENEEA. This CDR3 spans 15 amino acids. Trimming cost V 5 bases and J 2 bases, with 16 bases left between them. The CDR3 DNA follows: TGTGCCAGCAGCCCGACTCGGGGGCAAACCTACGAGCAGTACTTC. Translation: CASSPTRGQTYEQYF. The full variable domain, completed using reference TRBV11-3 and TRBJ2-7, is EAGVVQSPRYKIIEKKQPVAFWCNPISGHNTLYWYLQNLGQGPELLIRYENEEAVDDSQLPKDRFSAERLKGVDSTLKIQPAELGDSAVYLCASSPTRGQTYEQYFGPGTRLTVT.

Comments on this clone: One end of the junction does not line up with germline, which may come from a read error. CDR3 in amino acids: CASSLSDNQPQHF. The CDR3 DNA follows: TGTGCTAGCAGCTTAAGTGACAATCAGCCCCAGCATTTT. This rearrangement joins TRBV7-7 to TRBJ1-5; D unclear. There are 13 residues in the CDR3. Germline CDR1 SSHAT, CDR2 FNYEAQ (reference sequence).

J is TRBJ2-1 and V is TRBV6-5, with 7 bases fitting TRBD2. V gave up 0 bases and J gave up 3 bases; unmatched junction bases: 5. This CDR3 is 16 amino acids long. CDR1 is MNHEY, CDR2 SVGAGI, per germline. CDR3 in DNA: TGTGCCAGCAGTTACTCGAGGGCTAGCGGCTACAATGAGCAGTTCTTC. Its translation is CASSYSRASGYNEQFF.

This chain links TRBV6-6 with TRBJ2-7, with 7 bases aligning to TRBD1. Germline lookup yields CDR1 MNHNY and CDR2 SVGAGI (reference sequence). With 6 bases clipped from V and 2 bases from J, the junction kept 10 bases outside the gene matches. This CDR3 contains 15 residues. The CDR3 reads CASSRDSQFTYEQYF. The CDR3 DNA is TGTGCCAGCAGCCGGGACAGCCAATTCACCTACGAGCAGTACTTC.

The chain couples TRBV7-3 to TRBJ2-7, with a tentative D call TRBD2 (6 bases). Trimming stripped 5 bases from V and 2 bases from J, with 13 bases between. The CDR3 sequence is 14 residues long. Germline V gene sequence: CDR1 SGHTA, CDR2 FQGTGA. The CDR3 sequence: CASSKYGGPYEQYF. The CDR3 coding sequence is TGTGCCAGCAGCAAATACGGGGGTCCCTACGAGCAGTACTTC.

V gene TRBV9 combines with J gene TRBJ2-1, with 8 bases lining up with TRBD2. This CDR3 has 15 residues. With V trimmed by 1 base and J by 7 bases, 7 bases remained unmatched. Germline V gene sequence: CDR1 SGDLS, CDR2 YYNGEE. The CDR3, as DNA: TGTGCCAGCAGCGTAAACCCTAGCGGGCAGAATGAGCAGTTCTTC. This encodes CASSVNPSGQNEQFF.

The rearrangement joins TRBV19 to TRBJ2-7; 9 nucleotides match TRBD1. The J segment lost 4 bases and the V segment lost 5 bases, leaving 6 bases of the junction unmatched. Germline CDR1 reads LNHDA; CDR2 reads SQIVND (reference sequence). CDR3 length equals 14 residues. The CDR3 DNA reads TGTGCCAGTAGTTCCCGGGACAGGGCGTACGAGCAGTACTTC. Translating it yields CASSSRDRAYEQYF.

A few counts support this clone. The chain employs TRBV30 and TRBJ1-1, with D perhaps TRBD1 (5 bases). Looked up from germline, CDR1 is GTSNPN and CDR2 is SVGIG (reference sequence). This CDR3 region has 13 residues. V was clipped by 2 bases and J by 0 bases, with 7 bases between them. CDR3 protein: CAWSRGLNTEAFF. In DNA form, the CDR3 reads TGTGCCTGGAGTAGGGGCCTGAACACTGAAGCTTTCTTT.

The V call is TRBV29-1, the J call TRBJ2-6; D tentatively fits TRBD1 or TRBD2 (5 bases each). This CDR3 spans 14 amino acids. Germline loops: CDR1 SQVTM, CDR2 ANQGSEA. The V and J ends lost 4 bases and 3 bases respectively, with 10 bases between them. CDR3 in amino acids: CSVGGTGGANVLTF. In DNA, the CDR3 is TGCAGCGTTGGGGGGACCGGTGGGGCCAACGTCCTGACTTTC.

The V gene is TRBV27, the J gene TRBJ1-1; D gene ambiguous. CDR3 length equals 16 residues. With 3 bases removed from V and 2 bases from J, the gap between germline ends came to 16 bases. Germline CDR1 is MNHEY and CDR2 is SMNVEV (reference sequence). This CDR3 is CASSFAGTVTNTEAFF. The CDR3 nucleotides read TGTGCCAGCAGTTTCGCCGGTACGGTAACTAACACTGAAGCTTTCTTT.

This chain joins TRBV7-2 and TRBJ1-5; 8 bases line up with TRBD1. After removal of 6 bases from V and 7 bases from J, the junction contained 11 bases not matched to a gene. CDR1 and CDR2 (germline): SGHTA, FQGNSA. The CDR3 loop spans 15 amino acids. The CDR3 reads CASSRQGFEGQPQHF. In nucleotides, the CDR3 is TGTGCCAGCAGTCGACAGGGGTTTGAGGGCCAGCCCCAGCATTTT.

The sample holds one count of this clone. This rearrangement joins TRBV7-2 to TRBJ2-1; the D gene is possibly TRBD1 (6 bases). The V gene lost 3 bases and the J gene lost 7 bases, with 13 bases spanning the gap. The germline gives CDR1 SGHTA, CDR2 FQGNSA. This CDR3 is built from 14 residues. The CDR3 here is CASSFPYRENEQFF. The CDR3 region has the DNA TGTGCCAGCAGCTTCCCTTACAGGGAAAATGAGCAGTTCTTC.

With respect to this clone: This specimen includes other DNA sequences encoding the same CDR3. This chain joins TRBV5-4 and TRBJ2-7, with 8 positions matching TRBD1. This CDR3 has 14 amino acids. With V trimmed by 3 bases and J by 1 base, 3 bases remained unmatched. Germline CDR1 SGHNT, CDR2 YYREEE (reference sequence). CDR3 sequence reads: CASSSRDRSYEQYF. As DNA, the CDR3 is TGTGCCAGCAGCTCCCGGGACAGGTCCTACGAGCAGTACTTC.

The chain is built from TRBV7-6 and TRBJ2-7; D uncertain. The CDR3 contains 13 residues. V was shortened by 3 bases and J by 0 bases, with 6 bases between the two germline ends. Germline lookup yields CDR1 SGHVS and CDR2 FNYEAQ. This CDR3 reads CASSFGSSYEQYF. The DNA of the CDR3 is TGTGCCAGCAGCTTCGGCAGCTCCTACGAGCAGTACTTC.

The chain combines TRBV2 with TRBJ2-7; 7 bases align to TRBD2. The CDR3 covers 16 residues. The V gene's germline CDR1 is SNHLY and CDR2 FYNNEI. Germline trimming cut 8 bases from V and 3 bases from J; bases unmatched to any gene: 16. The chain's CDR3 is CASCISGAGSHYEQYF. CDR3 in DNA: TGTGCCAGCTGCATATCCGGAGCGGGAAGCCACTACGAGCAGTACTTC.

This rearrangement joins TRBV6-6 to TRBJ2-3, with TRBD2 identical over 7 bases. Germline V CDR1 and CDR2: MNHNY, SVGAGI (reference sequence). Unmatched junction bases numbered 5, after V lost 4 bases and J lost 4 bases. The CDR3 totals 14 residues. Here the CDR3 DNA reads TGTGCCAGCAGTTCCGGACTAGAGGCAGATACGCAGTATTTT. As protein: CASSSGLEADTQYF.

The CDR3 is CASSPRWTSLWSEQYF. In DNA form, the CDR3 reads TGTGCCAGCAGCCCTAGGTGGACTAGTCTATGGAGCGAGCAGTACTTC. V gene TRBV11-1 combines with J gene TRBJ2-7, with TRBD2 matching over 7 bases. The junction had 16 bases not matched to a gene; V was cut back by 5 bases and J by 6 bases. The CDR3 runs to 16 residues. Germline values: CDR1 SGHAT, CDR2 FQDESV (reference sequence).

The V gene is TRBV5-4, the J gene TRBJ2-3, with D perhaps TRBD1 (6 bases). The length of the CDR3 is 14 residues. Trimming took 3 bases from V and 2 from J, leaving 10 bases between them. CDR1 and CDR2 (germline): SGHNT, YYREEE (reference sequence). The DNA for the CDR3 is TGTGCCAGCAGCTACAGGGAAACCACAGATACGCAGTATTTT. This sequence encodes CASSYRETTDTQYF.